This T cell receptor (beta chain) was captured in a study of immune characterization of retroperitoneal liposarcoma. A single record per CDR3 protein comes from TCRdb applying MiXCR to the PCR reads. The sample records roughly 9,300 distinct CDR3 sequences, approximately 35% being singletons. This CDR3 comprises 12 residues. The V gene end was trimmed by 6 bases and the J gene end by 5 bases; junction bases not matched to a gene: 0. The sample consisted of tumor tissue. The sequence derives from a male donor with retroperitoneal liposarcoma. The chain joins TRBV12-3 or TRBV12-4 to TRBJ2-3, with 9 bases matching TRBD2. The CDR3 bases are TGTGCCAGCAGGACTAGCGGAGATACGCAGTATTTT. Protein sequence: CASRTSGDTQYF.